Sequencing of this T cell receptor beta chain was carried out in a study of blood T cell repertoires in COVID-19. Turning to the study itself: PBMCs, B-cell-depleted T cells, or T cells were the source of the cDNA or gDNA that made up the material.

CDR1 is LNHDA and CDR2 is SQIVND in the germline V gene (reference sequence). The CDR3 has 14 amino acids. V was shortened by 5 bases and J by 0 bases, with 10 bases between the two germline ends. Method: immunoSEQ multiplex PCR; TCRdb's copy keeps in-frame clones and lacks some. Of roughly 41,000 clones listed, approximately 91% are singletons. The specimen sequenced was peripheral blood. The TCR originated in a man in his sixties with active COVID-19. The rearrangement uses TRBV19 and TRBJ1-1; D gene ambiguous. CDR3: CASSRGWMNTEAFF. In DNA form, the CDR3 reads TGTGCCAGTAGTCGGGGTTGGATGAACACTGAAGCTTTCTTT.